Below are 32 T cell receptor beta chains sequenced from a single sample in a study of T-cell reconstitution after alpha-beta-depleted transplantation in children. Unique molecular identifiers tagged the TCRbeta library. TCRdb processed the PCR reads anew with MiXCR; each CDR3 protein has one entry. This table holds around 250,000 distinct CDR3 sequences, more than 20% found once. Sequenced material: PBMCs, taken before TCRalphabeta/CD19-depleted stem cell transplant. The receptors derive from a girl aged 2 to 10 with Fanconi anemia, due to receive a stem cell transplant.

The CDR3 region has the DNA TGCAGCGTTGACGCCGGGACAGGGGGGAATGAGCAGTTCTTC. It yields the protein CSVDAGTGGNEQFF. The chain links TRBV29-1 to TRBJ2-1, with TRBD1 identical over 11 bases. Germline CDR1 SQVTM, CDR2 ANQGSEA. After removal of 3 bases from V and 7 bases from J, the junction contained 5 bases not matched to a gene. The CDR3 consists of 14 residues.

The chain carries TRBV20-1 and TRBJ2-7; a weak D match, TRBD1 (6 bases). Trimming stripped 3 bases from V and 3 bases from J, with 15 bases between. CDR1 is DFQATT, CDR2 SNEGSKA, per germline (reference sequence). This CDR3 has 14 residues. CDR3: CSASKDRILYEQYF. CDR3 DNA sequence: TGCAGTGCTAGTAAGGACAGAATCCTCTACGAGCAGTACTTC.

The chain couples TRBV7-9 to TRBJ1-4; the D gene is possibly TRBD1 (5 bases). The CDR3 covers 17 residues. Germline lookup yields CDR1 SEHNR and CDR2 FQNEAQ (reference sequence). V lost 3 bases, J lost 8 bases, and 22 bases lay in between. CDR3 nucleotides: TGTGCCAGCAGCTTTTTAGCGGGGACGGAGAAAGAAGAAAAACTGTTTTTT. Amino acid sequence: CASSFLAGTEKEEKLFF.

There are many counts of this clonotype. The genes are TRBV21-1 and TRBJ2-5; the table's TRBD1 call for D was not verified on the DNA. TRBV21-1 is a pseudogene locus. The CDR3 loop spans 16 amino acids. CDR3 DNA sequence: TGTGCCAGCAGCAAGGGGGGGGGCGGCACCGATAAGACCCAGTACTTC. It specifies CASSKGGGGTDKTQYF.

The chain joins TRBV6-2 or TRBV6-3 to TRBJ2-7; D gene uncertain. Germline V CDR1 and CDR2: MNHEY, SVGEGT. The CDR3 is made up of 15 amino acids. The V end lost 3 bases, the J end lost 3 bases, and 15 bases lay between the germline ends. In nucleotides, the CDR3 is TGTGCCAGCAGTTATCCTCTGAGTGCCGGCTACGAGCAGTACTTC. Amino acid sequence: CASSYPLSAGYEQYF.

In its sample, this clonotype was seen many times. The chain employs TRBV20-1 and TRBJ2-1; the D gene is possibly TRBD2 (6 bases). The germline V gene encodes CDR1 DFQATT and CDR2 SNEGSKA (reference sequence). V was cut by 7 bases and J by 10 bases, with 17 bases left in between. CDR3 length: 12 residues. The CDR3 is CSVISGVSEQFF. Written as DNA, the CDR3 is TGCAGTGTGATTTCGGGGGTAAGCGAGCAGTTCTTC.

This clonotype came up many times. CDR3 bases: TGTGCCAGCAGCAAATGTCGGGACATGAACACTGAAGCTTTCTTT. Amino acids: CASSKCRDMNTEAFF. The chain uses TRBV21-1 and TRBJ1-1; the table's D call, TRBD1, has no DNA check behind it. TRBV21-1 is tagged as a pseudogene. The CDR3 loop spans 15 amino acids.

There are many counts of this clonotype. CDR3 coding DNA: TGTGCCAGCAGTTTATTCGGGGGGGGGCAGATGGACAATGAGCAGTTCTTC. Protein sequence: CASSLFGGGQMDNEQFF. The chain employs TRBV27 and TRBJ2-1; 8 positions agree with TRBD2. Germline V gene data show CDR1 as MNHEY and CDR2 as SMNVEV (reference sequence). This CDR3 has 17 amino acids. The ends lost 1 base at V and 5 bases at J; junction bases unmatched: 10.

In this sample, this clonotype turned up a few times. The CDR3 protein is CASSYGREYEQFF. The CDR3 DNA reads TGTGCCAGCAGTTACGGAAGGGAGTATGAGCAGTTCTTC. This chain joins TRBV6-5 and TRBJ2-1, with a possible D match to TRBD2 (5 bases). This CDR3 is built from 13 residues. The germline gives CDR1 MNHEY, CDR2 SVGAGI. Trimming left V 2 bases short and J 8 bases short, with 10 bases between.

V is TRBV7-9 and J is TRBJ1-6, with 7 bases that match TRBD1. This CDR3 is built from 12 residues. The V gene end was trimmed by 5 bases and the J gene end by 12 bases; junction bases not matched to a gene: 4. Per germline, CDR1 SEHNR and CDR2 FQNEAQ (reference sequence). The CDR3 loop is CASSKTGEPLHF. CDR3 in DNA: TGTGCCAGCAGCAAAACAGGGGAACCCCTCCACTTT.

This clonotype was detected only a few times. This chain uses TRBV29-1 with TRBJ2-7; D remains ambiguous. The CDR3 is 13 residues long. Trimming took 6 bases from V and 0 from J, leaving 12 bases between them. Germline CDR1 reads SQVTM; CDR2 reads ANQGSEA. CDR3 nucleotides: TGCAGCGTCATCTCGGGTGCCTCCTACGAGCAGTACTTC. Translated, it gives CSVISGASYEQYF.

This clonotype was detected only a few times. This sequence joins TRBV7-2 and TRBJ2-7; 9 bases align to TRBD2. From germline, CDR1 is SGHTA and CDR2 FQGNSA. The CDR3 length is 13 residues. The trim removed 8 bases at V and 2 bases at J, leaving 4 bases unmatched. The CDR3: CASGLAGTYEQYF. CDR3 in DNA: TGTGCCAGCGGGCTAGCGGGGACCTACGAGCAGTACTTC.

This clonotype showed up just a few times. The J gene is TRBJ2-1, the V gene TRBV6-6, with D possibly matching TRBD1 (5 bases). The CDR3 is 13 amino acids. The V and J ends lost 2 bases and 9 bases respectively, with 11 bases between them. From germline, CDR1 is MNHNY and CDR2 SVGAGI (reference sequence). Written as DNA, the CDR3 is TGTGCCAGCAGTTACCCCAGGGAAAGTGAGCAGTTCTTC. Translated: CASSYPRESEQFF.

The chain carries TRBV2 and TRBJ2-5; 7 bases align to TRBD1. CDR3 size: 19 residues. Unmatched junction bases numbered 29, after V lost 11 bases and J lost 5 bases. In germline, CDR1 is SNHLY, CDR2 FYNNEI. The CDR3 coding sequence is TGTGCCTTCAGTTTAGGGAAAAGGACAGGACCCGACGAGGGGGAGACCCAGTACTTC. Its translation is CAFSLGKRTGPDEGETQYF.

This chain uses TRBV29-1 with TRBJ2-3; D not certain. The germline CDR1 and CDR2 sequences are SQVTM and ANQGSEA. This CDR3 has 11 amino acids. The V end lost 5 bases, the J end lost 2 bases, and 5 bases lay between the germline ends. The CDR3 sequence: CSVFPTDTQYF. The DNA of the CDR3 is TGCAGCGTTTTTCCCACAGATACGCAGTATTTT.

The rearrangement links TRBV27 to TRBJ2-1; 8 nucleotides line up with TRBD1. The CDR3 covers 14 residues. Per germline, CDR1 MNHEY and CDR2 SMNVEV (reference sequence). After removal of 9 bases from V and 7 bases from J, the junction contained 11 bases not matched to a gene. The CDR3: CASQGAPIGNEQFF. The CDR3, as DNA: TGTGCCAGTCAGGGGGCCCCCATCGGGAATGAGCAGTTCTTC.

This clonotype was observed many times. This chain connects TRBV6-5 to TRBJ2-1; D gene uncertain. Germline-derived CDR1 and CDR2 are MNHEY and SVGAGI. Trimming pared 9 bases from V and 5 bases from J, leaving 26 bases between. The CDR3 sequence is 17 residues long. CDR3 DNA sequence: TGTGCCAGACTTACCTCGGATAGATGTTCACAGAACAATGAGCAGTTCTTC. Translating it yields CARLTSDRCSQNNEQFF.

This rearrangement joins TRBV6-1 to TRBJ2-7; TRBD1 agrees at 7 bases. Trimming removed 5 bases from V and 2 bases from J; junction bases left unmatched: 6. CDR1 and CDR2 (germline): MNHNS, SASEGT. The CDR3 runs 14 residues. CDR3: CASSPPGTAYEQYF. CDR3 coding DNA: TGTGCCAGCAGTCCCCCGGGGACAGCCTACGAGCAGTACTTC.

The chain couples TRBV29-1 to TRBJ1-1; D gene uncertain. This CDR3 is built from 15 residues. The V gene's germline CDR1 is SQVTM and CDR2 ANQGSEA. V gave up 0 bases and J gave up 0 bases, with 11 bases separating them. DNA for the CDR3: TGCAGCGTTGAAGAAGTGGGCCACTTGAACACTGAAGCTTTCTTT. Residues: CSVEEVGHLNTEAFF.

The genes are TRBV30 and TRBJ2-2, with unresolved D. The CDR3 consists of 12 residues. Germline assignment: CDR1 GTSNPN and CDR2 SVGIG (reference sequence). Trimming removed 0 bases from V and 7 bases from J, with 6 bases in between. CDR3 DNA sequence: TGTGCCTGGAGTGTTCATGTCGGGGAGCTGTTTTTT. Encoded protein: CAWSVHVGELFF.

This chain uses TRBV14 with TRBJ1-1; D unresolved. The CDR3 length is 12 residues. The ends were cut back, 1 base at V and 6 bases at J, with 6 bases in the middle. Germline V lookup: CDR1 SGHDN, CDR2 FVKESK. The CDR3 reads CASSQVGPEAFF. CDR3 nucleotides: TGTGCCAGCAGCCAAGTAGGACCTGAAGCTTTCTTT.

V usage is TRBV29-1 and J usage is TRBJ2-3; unclear D gene. The CDR3 totals 12 residues. In germline, CDR1 is SQVTM, CDR2 ANQGSEA. The germline V and J ends were trimmed by 3 bases and 2 bases, with 6 bases remaining between them. CDR3 DNA: TGCAGCGTTGATCCGGACACAGATACGCAGTATTTT. Translating gives CSVDPDTDTQYF.

The chain carries TRBV9 and TRBJ2-2; TRBD2 aligns across 10 bases. The CDR3 spans 16 residues. Losses at the gene ends were 1 base for V and 7 bases for J; bases not matched to a gene: 7. Germline-derived CDR1 and CDR2 are SGDLS and YYNGEE. CDR3 DNA: TGTGCCAGCAGCGTAAGCGGGGGGGCCACGGTCGGGGAGCTGTTTTTT. Amino acids: CASSVSGGATVGELFF.

DNA for the CDR3: TGCAGTGCCCACGGACAGAACTATGGCTACACCTTC. Its protein product is CSAHGQNYGYTF. The J gene is TRBJ1-2, the V gene TRBV20-1; tentatively, D is TRBD1 (6 bases). V was cut by 6 bases and J by 2 bases, with 10 bases left in between. CDR1 and CDR2 (germline): DFQATT, SNEGSKA (reference sequence). The CDR3 has 12 residues.

This clonotype has a count of ten or more. The V and J genes are TRBV27 and TRBJ2-3; D is possibly TRBD2 (5 bases). The ends were cut back, 3 bases at V and 4 bases at J, with 11 bases in the middle. The CDR3 spans 14 residues. The germline CDR1 and CDR2 sequences are MNHEY and SMNVEV (reference sequence). CDR3 DNA sequence: TGTGCCAGCAGTTTGTACTGGGAGCCAGATACGCAGTATTTT. It is translated as CASSLYWEPDTQYF.

This clonotype was counted at least ten times. This chain links TRBV20-1 with TRBJ2-2; 8 bases agree with TRBD2. The junction had 5 bases not matched to a gene; V was cut back by 4 bases and J by 1 base. CDR3 length: 15 residues. CDR1 is DFQATT and CDR2 is SNEGSKA in the germline V gene (reference sequence). In DNA, the CDR3 is TGCAGTGCTACTTCCAGCGGGGGGAACACCGGGGAGCTGTTTTTT. Translating gives CSATSSGGNTGELFF.

The chain carries TRBV5-1 and TRBJ2-3; TRBD2 matches 10 bases. The CDR3 has 17 residues. Trimming removed 0 bases from V and 3 bases from J; junction bases left unmatched: 7. Germline lookup yields CDR1 SGHRS and CDR2 YFSETQ. Here the CDR3 DNA reads TGCGCCAGCAGCTTGGATCCGAGCGGGGGGGGTACAGATACGCAGTATTTT. It translates to CASSLDPSGGGTDTQYF.

The J gene is TRBJ2-3, the V gene TRBV6-1; a weak D match, TRBD1 (6 bases). V lost 6 bases, J lost 1 base, and 17 bases lay in between. This CDR3 has 16 amino acids. The germline gives CDR1 MNHNS, CDR2 SASEGT. CDR3 in DNA: TGTGCCAGCAGCCGACTCCAGGGGTTGGGCACAGATACGCAGTATTTT. Encoded protein: CASSRLQGLGTDTQYF.

This clonotype was observed many times. One end of the junction is discordant with germline, which a read error may explain. The gene calls are TRBV6-1 and TRBJ2-1; 9 bases align to TRBD1. There are 16 residues in the CDR3. Germline V CDR1 and CDR2: MNHNS, SASEGT. The CDR3 spells CASSQAGTGKDNEQFF. The CDR3, as DNA: TGTGCCAGCAGTCAAGCAGGGACAGGGAAGGACAATGAGCAGTTCTTC.

There are many counts of this clonotype. The V call is TRBV29-1, the J call TRBJ2-5; 8 bases fit TRBD1. V trimming: 4 bases; J trimming: 5 bases; junction bases outside the gene matches: 6. The V gene's germline CDR1 is SQVTM and CDR2 ANQGSEA. The CDR3 totals 13 residues. The CDR3 protein is CSVGVQGAETQYF. DNA of the CDR3: TGCAGCGTTGGAGTCCAGGGGGCGGAGACCCAGTACTTC.

This clonotype was counted at least ten times. V usage is TRBV6-1 and J usage is TRBJ1-5; D unresolved. V was cut by 1 base and J by 11 bases, with 12 bases left in between. CDR1 MNHNS and CDR2 SASEGT come from the germline V gene. This CDR3 has 13 amino acids. CDR3 region: CASSEDGVTAQHF. CDR3 bases: TGTGCCAGCAGTGAAGACGGAGTAACGGCCCAGCATTTT.

This clonotype showed up many times. This chain links TRBV12-3 or TRBV12-4 with TRBJ2-7, with D perhaps TRBD2 (6 bases). The CDR3 is made up of 14 amino acids. The V end lost 3 bases, the J end lost 3 bases, and 12 bases lay between the germline ends. CDR3 in amino acids: CASSLEGPNYEQYF. In nucleotides, the CDR3 is TGTGCCAGCAGTTTGGAGGGACCTAACTACGAGCAGTACTTC.